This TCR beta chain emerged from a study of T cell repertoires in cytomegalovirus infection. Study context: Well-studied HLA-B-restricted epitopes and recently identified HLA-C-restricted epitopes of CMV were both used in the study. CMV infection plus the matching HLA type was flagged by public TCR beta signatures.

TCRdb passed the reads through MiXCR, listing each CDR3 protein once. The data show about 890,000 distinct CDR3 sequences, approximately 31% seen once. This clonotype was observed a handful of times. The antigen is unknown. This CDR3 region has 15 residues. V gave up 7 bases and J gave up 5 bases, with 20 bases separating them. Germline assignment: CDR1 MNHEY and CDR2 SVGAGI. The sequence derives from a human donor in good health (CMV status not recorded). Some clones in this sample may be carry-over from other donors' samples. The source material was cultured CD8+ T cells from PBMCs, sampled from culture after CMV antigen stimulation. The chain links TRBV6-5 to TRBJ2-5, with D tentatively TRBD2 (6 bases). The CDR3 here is CASMGDAGRSETQYF. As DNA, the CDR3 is TGTGCCAGCATGGGGGACGCGGGGCGTAGCGAGACCCAGTACTTC.